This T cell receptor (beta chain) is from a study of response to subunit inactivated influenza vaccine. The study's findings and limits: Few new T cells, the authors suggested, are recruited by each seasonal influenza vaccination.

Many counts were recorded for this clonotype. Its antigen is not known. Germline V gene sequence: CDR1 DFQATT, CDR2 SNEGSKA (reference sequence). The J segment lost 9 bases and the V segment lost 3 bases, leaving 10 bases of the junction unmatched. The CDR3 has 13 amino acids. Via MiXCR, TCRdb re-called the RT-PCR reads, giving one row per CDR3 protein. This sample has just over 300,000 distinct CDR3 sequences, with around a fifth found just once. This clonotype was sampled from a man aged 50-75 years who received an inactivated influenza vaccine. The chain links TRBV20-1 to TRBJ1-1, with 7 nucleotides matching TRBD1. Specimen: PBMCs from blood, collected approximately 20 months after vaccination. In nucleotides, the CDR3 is TGCAGTGCTAGGGACGACAGGGACGCTAAAGCTTTCTTT. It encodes CSARDDRDAKAFF.